The 8 T cell receptor beta chains presented below share a single source sample, sequenced in a study of CD8 T cells in Susac syndrome (dated 2019 in TCRdb). The library was built by means of the immunoSEQ multiplex PCR assay. RNA was extracted using the RNeasy kit, and roughly 0.5 to 1 microgram was reverse transcribed with random hexamers. Using fastp trimming at Q25 and MiXCR clonotype assembly, TCRdb reanalyzed the public sequencing data and kept in-frame beta chains. Records with the same CDR3 protein are collapsed into one entry carrying the most frequent genes and DNA. The sample records roughly 150,000 distinct CDR3 sequences, approximately 90% of which are singletons. Jointly, the top ten make up roughly 0.08% of the sample. Material for sequencing was CD4+ T cells from PBMCs. Source of these receptors: a human donor in good health.

The chain is built from TRBV7-9 and TRBJ2-2; either TRBD1 or TRBD2 may supply D (5 bases each). V was pared by 5 bases and J by 7 bases, with 14 bases between. This CDR3 is 14 amino acids long. CDR1 and CDR2 from the germline V gene are SEHNR and FQNEAQ (reference sequence). CDR3 DNA sequence: TGTGCCAGCAGCCCCCAGGGAGAGATCGGGGAGCTGTTTTTT. Translated, it gives CASSPQGEIGELFF.

The chain is built from TRBV20-1 and TRBJ2-7, with a possible D match to TRBD2 (6 bases). The V end lost 5 bases, the J end lost 3 bases, and 17 bases lay between the germline ends. CDR1 is DFQATT, CDR2 SNEGSKA, per germline (reference sequence). This CDR3 has 14 residues. The CDR3 nucleotides read TGCAGTGCTTCCGGGACTCACCTTGTCTACGAGCAGTACTTC. It translates to CSASGTHLVYEQYF.

The chain combines TRBV6-2 or TRBV6-3 with TRBJ1-2, with D perhaps TRBD1 (5 bases). Germline V gene data show CDR1 as MNHEY and CDR2 as SVGEGT. The CDR3 length is 13 residues. V was pared by 6 bases and J by 4 bases, with 12 bases between. The CDR3 reads CASSRDAGYGYTF. The CDR3 coding sequence is TGTGCCAGCAGCCGGGACGCGGGCTATGGCTACACCTTC.

This chain joins TRBV5-1 and TRBJ2-7, with 9 positions matching TRBD1. CDR1 is SGHRS and CDR2 is YFSETQ in the germline V gene. The CDR3 extends over 15 amino acids. Trimming removed 4 bases from V and 3 bases from J; junction bases left unmatched: 8. The DNA for the CDR3 is TGCGCCAGCAGCCCATTAGGACAGGGGTTCTACGAGCAGTACTTC. It specifies CASSPLGQGFYEQYF.

In DNA form, the CDR3 reads TGTGCCAGCAGTGACTCAGGCATACCCGGCGACACTGAAGCTTTCTTT. Protein: CASSDSGIPGDTEAFF. The chain links TRBV6-4 to TRBJ1-1; D not certain. Trimming took off 0 bases at V and 3 bases at J, with 14 bases between the two ends. Germline values: CDR1 MRHNA, CDR2 SNTAGT. The CDR3 runs 16 residues.

The chain joins TRBV6-5 to TRBJ1-2, with 7 bases that match TRBD1. Germline V gene data show CDR1 as MNHEY and CDR2 as SVGAGI. The CDR3 is 16 amino acids. Trimming took 2 bases from V and 6 from J; bases not matched to a gene: 12. CDR3 bases: TGTGCCAGCAGTTACAGACCTCGGGACAGAAAAGATGGCTACACCTTC. As protein: CASSYRPRDRKDGYTF.

This chain uses TRBV5-1 with TRBJ2-3; D may be TRBD2 (6 bases). V was clipped by 0 bases and J by 5 bases, with 16 bases between them. The CDR3 has 16 residues. Germline V gene sequence: CDR1 SGHRS, CDR2 YFSETQ. The CDR3 nucleotides read TGCGCCAGCAGCTTGGAGGGCCCCCGGCGGGGAGATACGCAGTATTTT. This codes for CASSLEGPRRGDTQYF.

This clonotype came up once. The genes are TRBV7-2 and TRBJ2-3, with D possibly being TRBD1 or TRBD2 (5 bases each). Germline CDR1 and CDR2: SGHTA and FQGNSA. Between the trimmed V and J ends, which lost 7 bases and 2 bases, there was a span of 13 bases. The CDR3 is 14 amino acids. The CDR3 loop is CASNSGAVTDTQYF. CDR3 coding DNA: TGTGCCAGCAACTCCGGGGCCGTCACAGATACGCAGTATTTT.